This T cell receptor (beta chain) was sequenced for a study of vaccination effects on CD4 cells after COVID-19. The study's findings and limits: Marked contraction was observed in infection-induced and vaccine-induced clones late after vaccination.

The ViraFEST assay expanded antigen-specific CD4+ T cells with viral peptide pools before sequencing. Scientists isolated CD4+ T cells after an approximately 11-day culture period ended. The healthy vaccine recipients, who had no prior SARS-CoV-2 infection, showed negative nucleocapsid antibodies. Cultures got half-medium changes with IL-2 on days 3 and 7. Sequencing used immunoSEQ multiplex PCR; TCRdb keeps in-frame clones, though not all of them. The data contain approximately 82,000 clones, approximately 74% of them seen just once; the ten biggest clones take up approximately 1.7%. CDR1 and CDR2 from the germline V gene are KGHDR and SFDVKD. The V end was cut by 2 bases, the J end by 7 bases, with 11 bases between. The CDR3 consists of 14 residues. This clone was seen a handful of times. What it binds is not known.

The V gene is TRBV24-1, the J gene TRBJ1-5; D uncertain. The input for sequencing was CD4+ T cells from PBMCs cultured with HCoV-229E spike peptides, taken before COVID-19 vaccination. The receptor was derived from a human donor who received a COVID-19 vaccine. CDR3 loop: CATSDSHPGQPQHF. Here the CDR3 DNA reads TGTGCCACCAGTGATTCCCACCCGGGACAGCCCCAGCATTTT.